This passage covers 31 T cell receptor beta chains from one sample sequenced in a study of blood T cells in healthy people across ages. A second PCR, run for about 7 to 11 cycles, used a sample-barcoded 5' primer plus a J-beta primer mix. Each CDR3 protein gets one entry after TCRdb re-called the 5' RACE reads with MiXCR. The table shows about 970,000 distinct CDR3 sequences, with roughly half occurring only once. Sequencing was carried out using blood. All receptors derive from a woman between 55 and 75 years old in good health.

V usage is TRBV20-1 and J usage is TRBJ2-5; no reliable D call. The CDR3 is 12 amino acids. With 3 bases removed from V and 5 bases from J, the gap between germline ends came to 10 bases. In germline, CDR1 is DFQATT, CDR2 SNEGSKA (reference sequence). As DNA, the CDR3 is TGCAGTGCTAGTCAAGGGTGGGAGACCCAGTACTTC. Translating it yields CSASQGWETQYF.

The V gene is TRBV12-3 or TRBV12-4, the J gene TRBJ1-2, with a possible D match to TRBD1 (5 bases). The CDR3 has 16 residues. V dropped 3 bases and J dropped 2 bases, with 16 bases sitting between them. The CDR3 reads CASSLVRGIGNYGYTF. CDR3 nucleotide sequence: TGTGCCAGCAGTTTGGTGAGGGGCATTGGAAACTATGGCTACACCTTC.

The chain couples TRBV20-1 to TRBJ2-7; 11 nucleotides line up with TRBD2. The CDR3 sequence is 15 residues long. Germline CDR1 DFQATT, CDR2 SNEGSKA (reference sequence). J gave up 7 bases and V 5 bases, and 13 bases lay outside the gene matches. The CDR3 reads CSAPHSGRAHNEQYF. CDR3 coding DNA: TGCAGTGCTCCGCATAGCGGGAGGGCCCACAATGAGCAGTACTTC.

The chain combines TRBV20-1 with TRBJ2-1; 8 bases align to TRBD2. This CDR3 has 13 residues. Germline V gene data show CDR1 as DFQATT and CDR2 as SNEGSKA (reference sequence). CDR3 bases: TGCAGCTTCTTTAGCGGGATGAACAATGAGCAGTTCTTC. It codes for CSFFSGMNNEQFF.

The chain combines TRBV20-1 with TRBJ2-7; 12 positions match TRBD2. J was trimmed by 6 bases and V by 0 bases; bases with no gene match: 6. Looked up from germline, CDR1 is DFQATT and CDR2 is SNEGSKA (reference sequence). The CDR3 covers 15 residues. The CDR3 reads CSARDQTSGRGEQYF. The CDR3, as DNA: TGCAGTGCTAGAGACCAGACTAGCGGGAGAGGCGAGCAGTACTTC.

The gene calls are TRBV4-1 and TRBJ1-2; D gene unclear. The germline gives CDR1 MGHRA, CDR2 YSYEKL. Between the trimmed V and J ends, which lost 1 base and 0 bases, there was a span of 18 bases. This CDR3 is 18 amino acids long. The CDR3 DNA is TGCGCCAGCAGCCAAGCCCCGGACTACCTCAGTTCTAACTATGGCTACACCTTC. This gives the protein CASSQAPDYLSSNYGYTF.

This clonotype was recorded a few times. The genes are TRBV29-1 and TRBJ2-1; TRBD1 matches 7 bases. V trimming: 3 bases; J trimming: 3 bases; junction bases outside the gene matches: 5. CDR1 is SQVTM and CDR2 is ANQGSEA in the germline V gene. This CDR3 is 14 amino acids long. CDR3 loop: CSVELGTVYNEQFF. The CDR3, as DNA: TGCAGCGTTGAGTTGGGGACAGTCTACAATGAGCAGTTCTTC.

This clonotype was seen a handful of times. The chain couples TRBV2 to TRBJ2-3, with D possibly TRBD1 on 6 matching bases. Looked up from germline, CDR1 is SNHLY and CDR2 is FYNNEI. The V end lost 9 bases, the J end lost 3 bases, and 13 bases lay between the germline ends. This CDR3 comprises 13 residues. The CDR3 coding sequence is TGTGCCAGGGGACACTCCCAGACAGATACGCAGTATTTT. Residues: CARGHSQTDTQYF.

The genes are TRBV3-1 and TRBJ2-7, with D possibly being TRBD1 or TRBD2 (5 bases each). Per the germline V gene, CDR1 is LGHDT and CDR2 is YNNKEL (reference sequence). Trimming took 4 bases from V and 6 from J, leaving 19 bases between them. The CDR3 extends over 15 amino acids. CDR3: CASSPNVGGWGEQYF. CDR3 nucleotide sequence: TGTGCCAGCAGCCCTAATGTTGGGGGTTGGGGCGAGCAGTACTTC.

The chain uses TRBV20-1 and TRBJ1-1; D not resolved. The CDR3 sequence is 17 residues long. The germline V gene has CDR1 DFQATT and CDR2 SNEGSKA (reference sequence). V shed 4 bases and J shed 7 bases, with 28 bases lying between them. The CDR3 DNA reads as TGCAGTGCTACCATCGGGCCCCGAAGGCCCTACAATGATGAAGCTTTCTTT. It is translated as CSATIGPRRPYNDEAFF.

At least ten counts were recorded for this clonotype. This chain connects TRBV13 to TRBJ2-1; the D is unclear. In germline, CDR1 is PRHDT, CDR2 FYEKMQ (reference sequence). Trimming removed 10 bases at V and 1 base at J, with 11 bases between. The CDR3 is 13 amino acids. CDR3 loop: CATQAWSYNEQFF. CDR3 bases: TGTGCCACCCAAGCGTGGTCCTACAATGAGCAGTTCTTC.

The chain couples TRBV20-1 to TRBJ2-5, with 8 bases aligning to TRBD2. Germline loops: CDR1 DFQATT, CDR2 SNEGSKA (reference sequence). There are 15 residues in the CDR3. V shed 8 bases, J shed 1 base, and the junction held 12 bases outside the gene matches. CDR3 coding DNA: TGCAGTACTGCGAAGGGACTAGTGAGCCAAGAGACCCAGTACTTC. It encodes CSTAKGLVSQETQYF.

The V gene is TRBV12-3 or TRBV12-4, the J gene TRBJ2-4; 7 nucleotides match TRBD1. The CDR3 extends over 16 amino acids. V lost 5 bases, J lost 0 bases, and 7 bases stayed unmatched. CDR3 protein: CASSPPGQRAKNIQYF. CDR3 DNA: TGTGCCAGCAGTCCACCGGGACAGAGAGCCAAAAACATTCAGTACTTC.

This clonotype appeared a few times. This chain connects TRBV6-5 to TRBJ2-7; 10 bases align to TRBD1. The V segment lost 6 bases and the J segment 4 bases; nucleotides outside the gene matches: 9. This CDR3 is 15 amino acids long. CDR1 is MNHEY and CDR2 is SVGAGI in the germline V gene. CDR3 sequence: CASRIPLGQGYEQYF. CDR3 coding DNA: TGTGCCAGCAGAATCCCTTTGGGACAGGGGTACGAGCAGTACTTC.

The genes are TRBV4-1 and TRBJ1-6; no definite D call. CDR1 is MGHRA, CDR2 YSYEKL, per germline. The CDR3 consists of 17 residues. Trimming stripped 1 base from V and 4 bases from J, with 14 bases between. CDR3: CASSQVEVRQYNSPLHF. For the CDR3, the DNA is TGCGCCAGCAGCCAAGTGGAGGTCCGACAATATAATTCACCCCTCCACTTT.

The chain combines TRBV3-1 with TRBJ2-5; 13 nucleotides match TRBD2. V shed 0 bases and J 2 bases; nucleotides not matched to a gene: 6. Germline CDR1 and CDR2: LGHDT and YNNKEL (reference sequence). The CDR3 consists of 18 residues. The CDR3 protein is CASSQDIPGLAGQETQYF. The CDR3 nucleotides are TGTGCCAGCAGCCAAGATATACCGGGACTAGCGGGACAAGAGACCCAGTACTTC.

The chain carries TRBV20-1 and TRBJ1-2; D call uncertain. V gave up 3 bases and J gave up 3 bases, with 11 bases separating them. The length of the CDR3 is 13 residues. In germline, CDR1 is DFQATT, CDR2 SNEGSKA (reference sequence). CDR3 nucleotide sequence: TGCAGTGCTAGCCGGGCGGAGGACTATGGCTACACCTTC. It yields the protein CSASRAEDYGYTF.

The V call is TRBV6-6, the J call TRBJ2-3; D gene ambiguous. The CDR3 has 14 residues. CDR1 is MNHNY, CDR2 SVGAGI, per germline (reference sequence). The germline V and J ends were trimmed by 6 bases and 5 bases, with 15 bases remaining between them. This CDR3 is CASRSRASGDTQYF. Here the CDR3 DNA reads TGTGCCAGCAGATCCCGGGCATCCGGAGATACGCAGTATTTT.

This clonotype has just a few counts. The DNA of the CDR3 is TGTGCCACCAGTGACACAAAGGGGCGGCCTGGCGAGGGGCAGCCCCAGCATTTT. It yields the protein CATSDTKGRPGEGQPQHF. The V gene is TRBV24-1, the J gene TRBJ1-5; perhaps TRBD1 as D (5 bases). Trimming left V 4 bases short and J 7 bases short, with 25 bases between. The CDR3 contains 18 residues. Germline CDR1 reads KGHDR; CDR2 reads SFDVKD.

CDR3 residues: CRYRGGDGNQPQHF. The CDR3 region has the DNA TGCAGGTACAGGGGGGGCGATGGGAATCAGCCCCAGCATTTT. The chain links TRBV29-1 to TRBJ1-5, with 8 bases identical to TRBD1. CDR1 is SQVTM, CDR2 ANQGSEA, per germline. This CDR3 contains 14 residues.

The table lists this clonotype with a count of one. Written as DNA, the CDR3 is TGCGCCAGCAGCCAAGTTAGCGGGACCGACAATGAGCAGTTCTTC. Protein: CASSQVSGTDNEQFF. This chain links TRBV4-1 with TRBJ2-1; TRBD2 aligns across 8 bases. Germline lookup yields CDR1 MGHRA and CDR2 YSYEKL. The length of the CDR3 is 15 residues. Germline trimming cut 1 base from V and 5 bases from J; bases unmatched to any gene: 4.

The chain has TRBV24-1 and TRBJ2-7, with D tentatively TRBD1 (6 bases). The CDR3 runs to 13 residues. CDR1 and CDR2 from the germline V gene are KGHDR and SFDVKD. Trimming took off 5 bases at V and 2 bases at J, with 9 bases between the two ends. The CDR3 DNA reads TGTGCCACCAGTGGGGACACAGCCTACGAGCAGTACTTC. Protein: CATSGDTAYEQYF.

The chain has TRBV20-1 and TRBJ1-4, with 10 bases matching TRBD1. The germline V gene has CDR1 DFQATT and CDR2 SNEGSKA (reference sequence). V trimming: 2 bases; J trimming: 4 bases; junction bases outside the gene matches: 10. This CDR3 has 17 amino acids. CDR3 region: CSARPPRQGANNEKLFF. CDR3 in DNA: TGCAGTGCTAGACCTCCGAGACAGGGGGCAAATAATGAAAAACTGTTTTTT.

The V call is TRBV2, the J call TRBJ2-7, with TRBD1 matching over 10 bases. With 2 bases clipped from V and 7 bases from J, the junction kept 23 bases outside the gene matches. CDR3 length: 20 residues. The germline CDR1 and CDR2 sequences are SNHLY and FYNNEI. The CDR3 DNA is TGTGCCAGCAGTGAACCCGCCGGATATGGACAGGGGGTGAGCTACAATGAGCAGTACTTC. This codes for CASSEPAGYGQGVSYNEQYF.

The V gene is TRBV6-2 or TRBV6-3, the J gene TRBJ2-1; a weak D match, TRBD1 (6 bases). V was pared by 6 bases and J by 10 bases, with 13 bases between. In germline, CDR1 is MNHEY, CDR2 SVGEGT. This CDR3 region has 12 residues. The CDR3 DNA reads TGTGCCAGCAGCCGACAGGCCCAAGAGCAGTTCTTC. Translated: CASSRQAQEQFF.

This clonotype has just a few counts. The CDR3: CATSDPGVYGTQYF. CDR3 bases: TGTGCCACCAGCGACCCCGGGGTTTACGGGACCCAGTACTTC. V gene TRBV15 combines with J gene TRBJ2-5, with TRBD2 as a possible D gene (5 bases). CDR1 and CDR2 (germline): LNHNV, YYDKDF (reference sequence). The CDR3 is made up of 14 amino acids. V was trimmed by 5 bases and J by 7 bases, leaving 17 bases between them.

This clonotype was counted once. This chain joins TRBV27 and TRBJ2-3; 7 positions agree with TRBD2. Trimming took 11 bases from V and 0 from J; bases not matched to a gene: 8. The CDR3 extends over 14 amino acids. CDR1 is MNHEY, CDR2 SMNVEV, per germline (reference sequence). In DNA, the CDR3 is TGTGCCGCTGGGGGGGTCCGTAGCACAGATACGCAGTATTTT. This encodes CAAGGVRSTDTQYF.

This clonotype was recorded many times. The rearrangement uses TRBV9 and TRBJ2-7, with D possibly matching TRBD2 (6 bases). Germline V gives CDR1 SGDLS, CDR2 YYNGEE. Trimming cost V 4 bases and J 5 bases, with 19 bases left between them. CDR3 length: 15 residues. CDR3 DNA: TGTGCCAGCAGCCCATCCTCCGGCGGGGCCAACGAGCAGTACTTC. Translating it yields CASSPSSGGANEQYF. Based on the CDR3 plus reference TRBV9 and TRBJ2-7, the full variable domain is DSGVTQTPKHLITATGQRVTLRCSPRSGDLSVYWYQQSLDQGLQFLIQYYNGEERAKGNILERFSAQQFPDLHSELNLSSLELGDSALYFCASSPSSGGANEQYFGPGTRLTVT.

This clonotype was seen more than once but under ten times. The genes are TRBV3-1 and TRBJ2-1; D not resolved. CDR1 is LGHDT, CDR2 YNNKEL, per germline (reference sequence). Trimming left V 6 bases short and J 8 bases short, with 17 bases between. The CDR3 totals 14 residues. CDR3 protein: CASSRTTRAHEQFF. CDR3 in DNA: TGTGCCAGCAGTCGGACGACCCGCGCCCATGAGCAGTTCTTC.

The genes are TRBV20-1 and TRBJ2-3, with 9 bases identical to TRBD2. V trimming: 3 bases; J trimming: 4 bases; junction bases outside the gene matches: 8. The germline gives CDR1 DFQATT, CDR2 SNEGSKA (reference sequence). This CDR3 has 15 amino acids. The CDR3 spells CSASVSGSESDTQYF. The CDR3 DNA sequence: TGCAGTGCTAGCGTTAGCGGGAGTGAGTCAGATACGCAGTATTTT.

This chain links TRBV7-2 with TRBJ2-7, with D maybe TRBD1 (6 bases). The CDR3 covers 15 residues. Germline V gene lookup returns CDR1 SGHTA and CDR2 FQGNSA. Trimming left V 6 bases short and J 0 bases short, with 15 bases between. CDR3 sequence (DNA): TGTGCCAGCAGACCAACAGGGCCCTCCTCCTACGAGCAGTACTTC. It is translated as CASRPTGPSSYEQYF.